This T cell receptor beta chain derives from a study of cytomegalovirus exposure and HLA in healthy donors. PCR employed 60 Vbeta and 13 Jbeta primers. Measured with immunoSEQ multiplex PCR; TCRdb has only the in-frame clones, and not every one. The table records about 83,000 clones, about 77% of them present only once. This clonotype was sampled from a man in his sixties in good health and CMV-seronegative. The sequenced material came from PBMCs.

The CDR3 spells CASSVAPQVLYGYTF. In DNA, the CDR3 is TGTGCCAGCAGCGTAGCCCCACAGGTCCTCTATGGCTACACCTTC. J is TRBJ1-2 and V is TRBV9, with D possibly being TRBD1 (5 bases). V shed 0 bases and J shed 4 bases, with 13 bases lying between them. CDR3 length: 15 residues. Looked up from germline, CDR1 is SGDLS and CDR2 is YYNGEE.